The next 13 T cell receptor beta chains were all read from a single sample in a study of OX40 agonist ivuxolimab in advanced cancers. Sequenced by immunoSEQ multiplex PCR; TCRdb stores in-frame clones only, minus some. This table has about 10,000 clones, about 79% appearing once. The sequenced sample was CD4+ or CD8+ T cells sorted from blood, obtained in a trial of the OX40 agonist ivuxolimab. All receptors derive from an adult with an advanced solid tumor such as melanoma, head and neck, liver or kidney cancer.

This chain uses TRBV5-8 with TRBJ2-5, with a possible D match to TRBD1 (7 bases). Trimming took 0 bases from V and 5 from J, leaving 20 bases between them. There are 17 residues in the CDR3. Germline V lookup: CDR1 SGHTS, CDR2 YDEGEE. This CDR3 is CASSLDPPLQGRETQYF. CDR3 nucleotides: TGTGCCAGCAGCTTGGATCCCCCACTACAGGGGAGGGAGACCCAGTACTTC.

The chain's CDR3 is CASSLGSSAAYEQYF. In DNA, the CDR3 is TGTGCCAGCAGCTTAGGTTCTAGCGCAGCCTACGAGCAGTACTTC. The chain uses TRBV7-2 and TRBJ2-7; D may be TRBD2 (6 bases). The CDR3 has 15 amino acids. The germline CDR1 and CDR2 sequences are SGHTA and FQGNSA. The V and J ends lost 1 base and 2 bases respectively, with 12 bases between them.

This clone was picked up a small number of times. The rearrangement joins TRBV6-5 to TRBJ2-3, with D unresolved. V was shortened by 2 bases and J by 2 bases, with 5 bases between the two germline ends. This CDR3 is built from 13 residues. Germline CDR1 reads MNHEY; CDR2 reads SVGAGI. The CDR3, as DNA: TGTGCCAGCAGTTACCCGAACACAGATACGCAGTATTTT. Translating gives CASSYPNTDTQYF.

This clone was seen only a few times. The V gene is TRBV4-3, the J gene TRBJ1-4; 10 bases fit TRBD1. V trimming: 5 bases; J trimming: 5 bases; junction bases outside the gene matches: 8. There are 16 residues in the CDR3. Germline V gene sequence: CDR1 LGHNA, CDR2 YSLEER. CDR3 in amino acids: CASSFSRDRGNEKLFF. The CDR3 coding sequence is TGCGCCAGCAGCTTTTCCCGGGACAGGGGCAATGAAAAACTGTTTTTT.

The table lists this clone with a count of one. This chain joins TRBV10-3 and TRBJ2-2; TRBD1 matches at 7 bases. Per the germline V gene, CDR1 is ENHRY and CDR2 is SYGVKD. The trim removed 1 base at V and 2 bases at J, leaving 10 bases unmatched. The CDR3 runs to 18 residues. The CDR3 sequence: CAISEYPGQVSNTGELFF. CDR3 bases: TGTGCCATCAGTGAGTACCCCGGACAGGTGTCTAACACCGGGGAGCTGTTTTTT.

V usage is TRBV6-6 and J usage is TRBJ1-5; no definite D call. V was pared by 4 bases and J by 0 bases, with 10 bases between. Germline lookup yields CDR1 MNHNY and CDR2 SVGAGI (reference sequence). CDR3 size: 15 residues. CDR3 region: CASSLRDYSNQPQHF. DNA for the CDR3: TGTGCCAGCAGTTTGAGGGATTATAGCAATCAGCCCCAGCATTTT.

The rearrangement links TRBV19 to TRBJ2-1; weak D call: TRBD2 (7 bases). This CDR3 spans 16 amino acids. Trimming shortened V by 1 base and J by 2 bases, and 12 bases separated the two germline ends. Germline V gene data show CDR1 as LNHDA and CDR2 as SQIVND (reference sequence). CDR3 protein: CASSIVGGGAYNEQFF. CDR3 bases: TGTGCCAGTAGTATAGTCGGCGGGGGCGCCTACAATGAGCAGTTCTTC.

A note on this clone: Germline is not matched at one junction end, which may reflect a read error. This same CDR3 is encoded by further DNA sequences in the sample. This chain links TRBV29-1 with TRBJ2-1; TRBD2 agrees at 8 bases. CDR3 length: 18 amino acids. Germline CDR1 SQVTM, CDR2 ANQGSEA. The CDR3 sequence: CRVDGGGGAGGSYNEQFF. CDR3 DNA: TGCCGCGTTGACGGGGGGGGAGGGGCAGGAGGTTCCTACAATGAGCAGTTCTTC.

J is TRBJ1-2 and V is TRBV29-1, with D maybe TRBD1 (5 bases). The CDR3 is made up of 14 amino acids. From germline, CDR1 is SQVTM and CDR2 ANQGSEA. The V and J ends lost 3 bases and 8 bases respectively, with 19 bases between them. The CDR3 region is CSVENLAGMSGYTF. The CDR3 nucleotides read TGCAGCGTTGAGAATCTGGCAGGGATGTCCGGCTACACCTTC.

The V call is TRBV11-2, the J call TRBJ2-2; D is unclear. V shed 2 bases and J shed 6 bases, with 4 bases lying between them. Germline V lookup: CDR1 SGHAT, CDR2 FQNNGV. There are 12 residues in the CDR3. CDR3 sequence: CASSLRPGELFF. The CDR3 DNA is TGTGCCAGCAGCTTACGACCCGGGGAGCTGTTTTTT.

Comment on this clone: An end of the junction does not agree with germline; a read error may underlie this. This chain connects TRBV7-7 to TRBJ2-7, with a tentative D call TRBD1 (6 bases). Germline values: CDR1 SSHAT, CDR2 FNYEAQ (reference sequence). There are 15 residues in the CDR3. Here the CDR3 reads CASSLGTGPSYEQYF. The CDR3 DNA reads as TGTGCTAGCAGCTTGGGAACAGGGCCTTCCTACGAGCAGTACTTC. The variable domain in full, completed from reference TRBV7-7 and TRBJ2-7, reads GAGVSQSPRYKVTKRGQDVTLRCDPISSHATLYWYQQALGQGPEFLTYFNYEAQPDKSGLPSDRFSAERPEGSISTLTIQRTEQRDSAMYRCASSLGTGPSYEQYFGPGTRLTVT.

For this clone: The junction shows a germline mismatch at one end, possibly a read error. Distinct nucleotide sequences in the sample also encode this CDR3. V and J are TRBV19 and TRBJ1-1; D may be TRBD1 (6 bases). CDR1 is LNHDA and CDR2 is SQIVND in the germline V gene (reference sequence). The CDR3 totals 17 residues. The CDR3 region has the DNA TGTGCCAGTAGTAGAAGGACAGTTATTAGCATGAATACTGAAGCTTTCTTT. This sequence encodes CASSRRTVISMNTEAFF.

The CDR3 region has the DNA TGTGCCAGCAGCCTCCTTTCTAGCGGGAAGACCCAGTACTTC. Amino acids: CASSLLSSGKTQYF. The rearrangement links TRBV7-9 to TRBJ2-5, with TRBD2 identical over 9 bases. The CDR3 length is 14 residues. Germline CDR1 and CDR2: SEHNR and FQNEAQ (reference sequence). V was clipped by 5 bases and J by 6 bases; unmatched bases: 7.